This TCR beta chain was captured in a study of glioma-infiltrating T cells after dendritic cell vaccination. Study at large: Patients had newly diagnosed or recurrent glioblastoma and received dendritic cell vaccines. Study results and caveats: TCR clonality showed no direct relationship with survival.

TCRdb's copy holds only in-frame clones and misses some; the assay was immunoSEQ multiplex PCR. There are approximately 62,000 clones in the sample; 86% occur only once, and approximately 10% lies in the top ten. Notes on this clone: What it binds is not known.

Time point in this sample: after dendritic cell vaccination, including at tumor progression/relapse. Isocitrate dehydrogenase mutation was absent in all glioblastoma patients. The sequence derives from a human donor with glioblastoma. The material was blood, obtained after dendritic cell vaccination.

The CDR3 loop reads CASSLAPTGRSGNTIYF. The CDR3 coding sequence is TGCGCCAGCAGCTTGGCACCTACAGGCCGCTCTGGAAACACCATATATTTT. The chain carries TRBV5-1 and TRBJ1-3; a weak D match, TRBD1 (5 bases). This CDR3 comprises 17 residues. V lost 0 bases and J lost 0, with 13 bases in between. Per germline, CDR1 SGHRS and CDR2 YFSETQ.